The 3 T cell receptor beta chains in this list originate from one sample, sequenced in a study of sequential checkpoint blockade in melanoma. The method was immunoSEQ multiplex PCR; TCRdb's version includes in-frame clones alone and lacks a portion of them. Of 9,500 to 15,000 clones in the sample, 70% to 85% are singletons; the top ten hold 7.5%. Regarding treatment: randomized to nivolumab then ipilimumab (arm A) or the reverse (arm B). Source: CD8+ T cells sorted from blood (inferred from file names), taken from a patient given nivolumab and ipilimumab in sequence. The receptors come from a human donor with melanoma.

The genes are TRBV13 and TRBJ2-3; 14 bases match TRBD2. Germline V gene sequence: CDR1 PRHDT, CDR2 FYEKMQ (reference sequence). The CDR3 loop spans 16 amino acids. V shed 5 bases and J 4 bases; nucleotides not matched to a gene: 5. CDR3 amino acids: CASSMTSGRAADTQYF. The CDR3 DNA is TGTGCCAGCAGCATGACTAGCGGGAGGGCCGCAGATACGCAGTATTTT. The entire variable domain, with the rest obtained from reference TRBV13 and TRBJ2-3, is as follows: AAGVIQSPRHLIKEKRETATLKCYPIPRHDTVYWYQQGPGQDPQFLISFYEKMQSDKGSIPDRFSAQQFSDYHSELNMSSLELGDSALYFCASSMTSGRAADTQYFGPGTRLTVL.

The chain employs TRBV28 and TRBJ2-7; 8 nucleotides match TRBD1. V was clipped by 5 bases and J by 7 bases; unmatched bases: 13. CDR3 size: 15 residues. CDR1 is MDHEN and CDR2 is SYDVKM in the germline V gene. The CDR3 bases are TGTGCCAGCAGTCCACGGACAGGGACGGAGCTAGAGCAGTACTTC. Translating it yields CASSPRTGTELEQYF. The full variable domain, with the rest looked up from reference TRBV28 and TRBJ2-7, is DVKVTQSSRYLVKRTGEKVFLECVQDMDHENMFWYRQDPGLGLRLIYFSYDVKMKEKGDIPEGYSVSREKKERFSLILESASTNQTSMYLCASSPRTGTELEQYFGPGTRLTVT.

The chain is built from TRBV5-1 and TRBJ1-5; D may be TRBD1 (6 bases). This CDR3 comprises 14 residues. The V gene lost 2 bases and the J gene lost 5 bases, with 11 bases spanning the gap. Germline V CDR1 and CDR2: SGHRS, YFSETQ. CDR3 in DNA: TGCGCCAGCAGCTTAACAGGGTCTGATCAGCCCCAGCATTTT. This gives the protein CASSLTGSDQPQHF.